Listed here are 9 T cell receptor beta chains from one sample, sequenced in a study of vaccination effects on CD4 cells after COVID-19. The ViraFEST assay expanded antigen-specific CD4+ T cells with viral peptide pools before sequencing. Scientists isolated CD4+ T cells after an approximately 10-day culture period ended. No antigens are known for them. TCRdb's table, derived via immunoSEQ multiplex PCR, lists solely in-frame clones and lacks some. The sample includes about 60,000 clones, roughly 76% of them seen just once. This sample comprised CD4+ T cells from PBMCs cultured with HCoV-229E spike peptides, obtained before COVID-19 vaccination. These receptor sequences come from a human donor who received a COVID-19 vaccine.

V usage is TRBV9 and J usage is TRBJ1-4; 8 bases agree with TRBD1. The V segment lost 4 bases and the J segment 8 bases; nucleotides outside the gene matches: 13. The CDR3 extends over 16 amino acids. Per the germline V gene, CDR1 is SGDLS and CDR2 is YYNGEE. CDR3 region: CASSLGQGLVWEKLFF. The CDR3 region has the DNA TGTGCCAGCAGCCTTGGACAGGGTCTGGTCTGGGAAAAACTGTTTTTT.

The chain combines TRBV28 with TRBJ1-5; D possibly corresponds to TRBD1 (6 bases). The CDR3 is 15 amino acids. The V end lost 7 bases, the J end lost 6 bases, and 19 bases lay between the germline ends. Per germline, CDR1 MDHEN and CDR2 SYDVKM. CDR3: CASTQAKQGLQPQHF. In DNA form, the CDR3 reads TGTGCCAGCACTCAGGCTAAACAGGGACTTCAGCCCCAGCATTTT.

The V call is TRBV25-1, the J call TRBJ2-5; possibly TRBD2 for D (5 bases). The CDR3 is made up of 13 amino acids. Germline CDR1 and CDR2: MGHDK and SYGVNS. Trimming shortened V by 6 bases and J by 3 bases, and 11 bases separated the two germline ends. CDR3 amino acids: CASSAAGKETQYF. The CDR3 DNA follows: TGTGCCAGCAGCGCGGCCGGGAAAGAGACCCAGTACTTC.

This chain connects TRBV6-5 to TRBJ1-2; maybe TRBD1 (5 bases). CDR1 is MNHEY, CDR2 SVGAGI, per germline. The CDR3 spans 15 residues. Trimming stripped 6 bases from V and 0 bases from J, with 14 bases between. For the CDR3, the DNA is TGTGCCAGCAGGGAGGGACGGGGAGCTAACTATGGCTACACCTTC. Protein product: CASREGRGANYGYTF.

The rearrangement links TRBV5-6 to TRBJ1-1, with a weak D call TRBD1 (5 bases). V was pared by 2 bases and J by 4 bases, with 12 bases between. Germline CDR1 SGHDT, CDR2 YYEEEE. This CDR3 contains 14 residues. CDR3 in amino acids: CASSFRQRGTEAFF. The CDR3 nucleotides are TGTGCCAGCAGCTTTCGACAGAGAGGCACTGAAGCTTTCTTT.

V gene TRBV28 combines with J gene TRBJ2-2; D call uncertain. Trimming shortened V by 5 bases and J by 7 bases, and 14 bases separated the two germline ends. The germline gives CDR1 MDHEN, CDR2 SYDVKM. CDR3 length: 14 residues. The CDR3 reads CASSVISMGGELFF. CDR3 in DNA: TGTGCCAGCAGTGTAATTTCGATGGGCGGGGAGCTGTTTTTT. Based on the CDR3 plus reference TRBV28 and TRBJ2-2, the full variable domain is DVKVTQSSRYLVKRTGEKVFLECVQDMDHENMFWYRQDPGLGLRLIYFSYDVKMKEKGDIPEGYSVSREKKERFSLILESASTNQTSMYLCASSVISMGGELFFGEGSRLTVL.

This sequence joins TRBV7-9 and TRBJ2-2, with 8 bases lining up with TRBD2. After removal of 6 bases from V and 6 bases from J, the junction contained 3 bases not matched to a gene. CDR1 SEHNR and CDR2 FQNEAQ come from the germline V gene (reference sequence). The CDR3 contains 13 residues. DNA of the CDR3: TGTGCCAGCAGTTTGACTAGCGCCGGGGAGCTGTTTTTT. Amino acid sequence: CASSLTSAGELFF.

This chain joins TRBV14 and TRBJ2-4, with D possibly being TRBD2 (6 bases). The CDR3 covers 13 residues. Per germline, CDR1 SGHDN and CDR2 FVKESK. V lost 1 base and J lost 15, with 16 bases in between. The CDR3 protein is CASSQVLASSRYF. CDR3 in DNA: TGTGCCAGCAGCCAAGTACTAGCCTCTTCTCGGTACTTC.

The chain carries TRBV5-1 and TRBJ2-3; TRBD1 matches 8 bases. Germline-derived CDR1 and CDR2 are SGHRS and YFSETQ. This CDR3 spans 15 amino acids. J was trimmed by 2 bases and V by 4 bases; bases with no gene match: 6. The chain's CDR3 is CASSPQGANTDTQYF. The CDR3, as DNA: TGCGCCAGCAGCCCTCAGGGGGCTAACACAGATACGCAGTATTTT.